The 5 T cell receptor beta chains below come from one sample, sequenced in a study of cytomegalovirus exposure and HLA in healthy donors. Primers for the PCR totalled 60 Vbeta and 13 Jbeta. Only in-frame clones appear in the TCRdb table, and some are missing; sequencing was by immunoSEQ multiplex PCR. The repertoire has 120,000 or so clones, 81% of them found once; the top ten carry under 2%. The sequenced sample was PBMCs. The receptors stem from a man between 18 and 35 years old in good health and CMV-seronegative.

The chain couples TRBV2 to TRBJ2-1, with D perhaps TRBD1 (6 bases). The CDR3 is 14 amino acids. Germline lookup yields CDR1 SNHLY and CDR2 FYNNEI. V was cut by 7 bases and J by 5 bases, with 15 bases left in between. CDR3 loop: CASNSGTSHNEQFF. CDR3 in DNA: TGTGCCAGCAACTCGGGGACATCCCACAATGAGCAGTTCTTC.

The CDR3 region has the DNA TGTGCCAGCAGCCAAGACCGGGGGGTAGCGGGGAGGGCTAACACCGGGGAGCTGTTTTTT. The encoded protein is CASSQDRGVAGRANTGELFF. The chain employs TRBV4-2 and TRBJ2-2; 8 bases line up with TRBD2. CDR1 is LGHNA and CDR2 is YNFKEQ in the germline V gene. With 0 bases clipped from V and 2 bases from J, the junction kept 14 bases outside the gene matches. CDR3 length: 20 amino acids.

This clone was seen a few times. The CDR3 loop is CASRSTLAHTQYF. In DNA, the CDR3 is TGTGCCAGCAGATCCACCCTAGCCCATACGCAGTATTTT. The chain links TRBV7-2 to TRBJ2-3, with TRBD2 as a possible D gene (5 bases). This CDR3 spans 13 amino acids. With 6 bases removed from V and 7 bases from J, the gap between germline ends came to 14 bases. Germline assignment: CDR1 SGHTA and CDR2 FQGNSA.

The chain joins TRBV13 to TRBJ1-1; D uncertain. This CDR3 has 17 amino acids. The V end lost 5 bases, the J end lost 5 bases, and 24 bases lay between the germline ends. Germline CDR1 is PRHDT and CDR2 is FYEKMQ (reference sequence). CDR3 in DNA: TGTGCCAGCAGCCCCTTCCCCCAGAAGGCGGGGAGAACTGAAGCTTTCTTT. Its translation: CASSPFPQKAGRTEAFF.

For the CDR3, the DNA is TGTGCCACCCTGGACAGAAAGGGCTATGGCTACACCTTC. This gives the protein CATLDRKGYGYTF. The rearrangement joins TRBV6-6 to TRBJ1-2; tentative D call: TRBD1 (6 bases). Trimming took 10 bases from V and 4 from J, leaving 16 bases between them. Germline loops: CDR1 MNHNY, CDR2 SVGAGI (reference sequence). The CDR3 is 13 amino acids.